Reported below is one T cell receptor (beta chain). The sample belongs to a study of T cells after somatic rescue of genetic block. Assay used: immunoSEQ multiplex PCR; TCRdb lists only in-frame clones, some missing. The data hold about 110,000 clones, with around 90% observed a single time. Per the germline V gene, CDR1 is SGHTA and CDR2 is FQGTGA. Trimming stripped 4 bases from V and 6 bases from J, with 11 bases between. This CDR3 is built from 13 residues. Sequencing was performed on peripheral blood mononuclear cells (PBMCs). This TCR was sampled from a woman aged 18 to 35. This chain uses TRBV7-3 with TRBJ2-3; D possibly uses TRBD1 or TRBD2 (5 bases each). The CDR3 spells CASSSNEGDTQYF. CDR3 nucleotide sequence: TGTGCCAGCAGCTCCAACGAGGGGGATACGCAGTATTTT.